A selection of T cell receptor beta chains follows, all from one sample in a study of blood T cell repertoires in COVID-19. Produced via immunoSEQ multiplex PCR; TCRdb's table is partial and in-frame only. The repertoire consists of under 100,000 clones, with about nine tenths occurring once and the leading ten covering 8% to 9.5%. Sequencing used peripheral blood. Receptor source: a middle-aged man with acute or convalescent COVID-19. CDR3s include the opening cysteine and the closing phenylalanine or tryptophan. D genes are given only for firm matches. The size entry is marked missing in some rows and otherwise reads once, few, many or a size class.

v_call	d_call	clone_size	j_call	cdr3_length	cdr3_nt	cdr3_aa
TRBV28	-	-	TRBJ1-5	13	TGTGCCAGCAGCTGGGACTCCAATCAGCCCCAGCATTTT	CASSWDSNQPQHF
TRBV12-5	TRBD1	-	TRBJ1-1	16	TGTGCTAGTGGTCTCTATCCGGGACAGATGAACACTGAAGCTTTCTTT	CASGLYPGQMNTEAFF
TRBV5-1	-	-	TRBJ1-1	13	TGCGCCAGCAGCTTAGCGGGGGGCGCTGAAGCTTTCTTT	CASSLAGGAEAFF
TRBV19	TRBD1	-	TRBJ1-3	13	TGTGCCAGTTCGGGACAGGGAGGAAACACCATATATTTT	CASSGQGGNTIYF
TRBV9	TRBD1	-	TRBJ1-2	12	TGTGCCAGCGCCGGACAGGGGAATGGCTACACCTTC	CASAGQGNGYTF
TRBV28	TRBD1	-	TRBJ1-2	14	TGTGCCAGCAGTACCAACAGGGGGCTCTATGGCTACACCTTC	CASSTNRGLYGYTF
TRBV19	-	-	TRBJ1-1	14	TGTGCCAGTAGTAGGACAGTTCGGAACACTGAAGCTTTCTTT	CASSRTVRNTEAFF
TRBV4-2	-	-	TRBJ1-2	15	TGTGCCAGCAGCCAAGATTTAGCGGGCAACTATGGCTACACCTTC	CASSQDLAGNYGYTF
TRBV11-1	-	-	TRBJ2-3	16	TGTGCCAGCAGCTTAGCGTTGGTAGCGGCCCTCGATACGCAGTATTTT	CASSLALVAALDTQYF
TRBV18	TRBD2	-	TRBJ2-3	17	TGTGCCAGCTCACCTCGGACTAGCGGGGGGCGAGGAGATACGCAGTATTTT	CASSPRTSGGRGDTQYF
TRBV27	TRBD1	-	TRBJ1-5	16	TGTGCCAGCAGTTTATTAGGACAGGGAGGCAATCAGCCCCAGCATTTT	CASSLLGQGGNQPQHF
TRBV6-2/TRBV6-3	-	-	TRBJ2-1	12	TGTGCCAGCAGCTCACGAGGAGATGAGCAGTTCTTC	CASSSRGDEQFF
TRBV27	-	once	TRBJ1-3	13	TGTGCCAGCAGTTTCCGACTGGGAAACACCATATATTTT	CASSFRLGNTIYF
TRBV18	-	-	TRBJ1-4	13	TGTGCCAGCTCACCGCCCGGGAATGAAAAACTGTTTTTT	CASSPPGNEKLFF
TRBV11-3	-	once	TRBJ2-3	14	TGTGCCAGCAGCCCGAGCAGGGTGGGAGATACGCAGTATTTT	CASSPSRVGDTQYF
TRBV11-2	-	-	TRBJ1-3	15	TGTGCCAGCAGCTTACAGGGAGGCTCTGGAAACACCATATATTTT	CASSLQGGSGNTIYF
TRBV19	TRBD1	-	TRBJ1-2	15	TGTGCCAGTAGTCCCTTTGGACAGGGTTCCTATGGCTACACCTTC	CASSPFGQGSYGYTF
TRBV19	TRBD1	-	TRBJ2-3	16	TGTGCCAGTAGTCCTTGGGGCAGGGGGAAATCAGATACGCAGTATTTT	CASSPWGRGKSDTQYF
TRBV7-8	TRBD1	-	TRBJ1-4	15	TGTGCCAGCAGCGCCGACAGGGGGCGCGGGGAAAAACTGTTTTTT	CASSADRGRGEKLFF
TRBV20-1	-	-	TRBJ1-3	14	TGCAGTGCTCGTGGGGGCGGTAACGGAAACACCATATATTTT	CSARGGGNGNTIYF
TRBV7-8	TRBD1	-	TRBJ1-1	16	TGTGCCAGCAGCTCCGGCAGGGGGAAAATAGGGACTGAAGCTTTCTTT	CASSSGRGKIGTEAFF
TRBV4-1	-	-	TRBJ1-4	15	TGCGCCAGCAGCCAAGTATATAGGAGCAATGAAAAACTGTTTTTT	CASSQVYRSNEKLFF
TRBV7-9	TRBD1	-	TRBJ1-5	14	TGTGCCAGCGGGACAGGGGGCGGCAATCAGCCCCAGCATTTT	CASGTGGGNQPQHF
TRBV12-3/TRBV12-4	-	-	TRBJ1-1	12	TGTGCCAGCAGTTTAAGCGGCCGTGAAGCTTTCTTT	CASSLSGREAFF
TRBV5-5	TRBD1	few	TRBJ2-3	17	TGTGCCAGCAGCTTGGCCTGGACAGGCAGTAGCACAGATACGCAGTATTTT	CASSLAWTGSSTDTQYF
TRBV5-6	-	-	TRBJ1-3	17	TGTGCCAGCAGCTCACTTTGGACAGCCGCCTCTGGAAACACCATATATTTT	CASSSLWTAASGNTIYF
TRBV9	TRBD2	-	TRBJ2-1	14	TGTGCCAGCAGCGTTAGCGGGGGTGGCAATGAGCAGTTCTTC	CASSVSGGGNEQFF
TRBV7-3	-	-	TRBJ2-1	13	TGTGCCAGCAGCTTAAGAAGTACGGGTGAGCAGTTCTTC	CASSLRSTGEQFF
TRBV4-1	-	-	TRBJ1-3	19	TGCGCCAGCAGCCAAGGAGCTCAGGTGTGGCAGGGAAGAGGAAACACCATATATTTT	CASSQGAQVWQGRGNTIYF
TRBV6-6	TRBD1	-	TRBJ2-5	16	TGTGCCAGCAGTGACTCCGGGACAGGTCGAACAGAGACCCAGTACTTC	CASSDSGTGRTETQYF
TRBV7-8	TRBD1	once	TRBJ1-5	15	TGTGCCAGCAGCTTGGGACAGGGTGCGGAGCAGCCCCAGCATTTT	CASSLGQGAEQPQHF
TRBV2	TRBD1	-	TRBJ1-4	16	TGTGCCAGCAGCCCACAGGGGGGGGGAACTAATGAAAAACTGTTTTTT	CASSPQGGGTNEKLFF
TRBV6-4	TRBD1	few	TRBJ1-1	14	TGTGCCAGCAGCAAGACAGGGTTCGCCACTGAAGCTTTCTTT	CASSKTGFATEAFF